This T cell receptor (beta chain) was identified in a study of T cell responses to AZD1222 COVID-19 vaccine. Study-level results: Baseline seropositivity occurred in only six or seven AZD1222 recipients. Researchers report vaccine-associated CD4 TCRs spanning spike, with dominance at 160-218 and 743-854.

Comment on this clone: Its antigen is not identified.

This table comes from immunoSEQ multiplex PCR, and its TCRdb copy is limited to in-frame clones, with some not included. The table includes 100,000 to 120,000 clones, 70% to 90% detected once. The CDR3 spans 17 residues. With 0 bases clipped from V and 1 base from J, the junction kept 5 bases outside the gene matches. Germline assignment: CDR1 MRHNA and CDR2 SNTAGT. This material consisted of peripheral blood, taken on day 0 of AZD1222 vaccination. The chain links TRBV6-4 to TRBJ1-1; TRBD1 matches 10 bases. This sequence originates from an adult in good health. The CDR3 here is CASSDSGQGKSNTEAFF. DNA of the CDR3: TGTGCCAGCAGTGACTCGGGACAGGGGAAGTCGAACACTGAAGCTTTCTTT.